This T cell receptor (beta chain) was identified during a study of shared clonotypes between healthy human individuals (dated by TCRdb to the early 2020s). Context from the whole study: The cohort comprised a couple of women and a few men aged 18 to 49 years. For each donor, three plates each were used for CD4 naive and CD4 memory, two plates were used for CD8 naive, and one plate was used for CD8 memory. The study deeply sequenced blood TCR repertoires of about five healthy adults to estimate repertoire size and the extent of clonotype sharing between individuals. Different laboratories and diverse techniques were used to prepare libraries and sequence TCR repertoires, to increase sequencing depth and limit assay-specific biases. Leukapheresis yielded between about 0.8 and 9.5 billion PBMCs per donor. The study at large found these results: Sampling was restricted to blood, and TCR repertoires in tissue are likely to differ from TCR repertoires in blood. Pairwise subsampling led to the expectation that sequencing depth would affect the degree of clonotype sharing among donors. Even with the large sequencing depth, rarefaction of the sorted-subset datasets indicated that sequencing was incomplete. Naive subsets generally had larger estimated clonotype richness than memory subsets. The small number of donors limited the genetic and exposure-history diversity represented. Approximately 5% of naive CD4, 3.5% of naive CD8, roughly 2.4% of memory CD4, and approximately 0.4% of memory CD8 clonotypes were shared across several donors. Compared with non-shared clonotypes, the clonotypes found in all four sorted-subset donors had higher generation probabilities.

Of note for this clone: Its antigen has not been determined. The sample holds no much larger clone one base away, and base qualities are not on file.

Healthy HIV-negative adults with no recently reported acute infections or vaccinations were included as donors. All donors were Caucasian adults living in Nashville, Tennessee, USA. Magnetic negative selection was used to enrich CD4+ T cells, after which naive cells were positively selected on CD45RA and the negative fraction became the memory subset. Blood was obtained by leukapheresis, after which PBMCs were separated by Ficoll-Histopaque density gradient centrifugation and cryopreserved in liquid nitrogen vapor phase. Analytical flow cytometry was used to check the purity and quantity of each magnetically sorted T cell population. From each sorted fraction, genomic DNA was isolated and quantified by UV absorbance on a Nanodrop 2000c. CDR3 length: 14 amino acids, cysteine to phenylalanine. The sequence is cut down to CDR3 DNA, 42 bases in frame from base 1. CDR1 and CDR2 were assigned from the germline V gene as SGHRS and YFSETQ. V lost 4 bases and J lost 6 bases; the stretch between them is 17 bases long.

TCR CDR3 regions were amplified from genomic DNA by multiplex PCR using the deep immunoSEQ assay. For each cell subset, the extracted genomic DNA was distributed evenly across all wells of several immunoSEQ 96-well plates, and each plate served as one replicate. For sorted subsets, 200 to 250 ng of genomic DNA, equivalent to around 31,000 T cell genomes, went into each replicate PCR. Purified libraries were quantified with a Qubit 3.0 fluorometer, sized on a Bioanalyzer 2100, and re-quantified with the KAPA Library Quantification kit. A separate single-read 150-cycle Illumina NextSeq 550 flow cell was used to sequence each immunoSEQ 96-well plate. The paper's data handling went like this. Because the immunoSEQ output held only junctional sequences and lacked quality scores, the filtering could not match the filtering applied to full-length reads. To assign V/J genes and CDR3, sequences were annotated against IMGT germline references using PyIR, a Python wrapper for IgBLAST v1.9. Reads were filtered out if the reads had weak V/J assignments (E-value above 1e-6), no CDR3, stop codons, out-of-frame junctions, or ambiguous translated residues. V3J clonotypes were defined as sequences sharing an identical inferred V gene, J gene, and CDR3 amino acid sequence. Percentage overlap between repertoires was calculated by dividing the number of shared unique clonotypes by the size of the smaller repertoire. Repertoire richness was assessed with RTK rarefaction, the Chao1 estimator, and Recon v2.1 estimates of unobserved clonotypes. Generation probabilities for all TCRbeta clonotypes obtained by the gDNA method from a handful of donors were computed using OLGA. The table comes from immuneACCESS by way of TCRdb, which keeps in-frame sequences with V and J called. Part of the clones is missing from these tables; in studies checked, under half for an unresolved V gene and the rest for unknown reasons. D and trimming come from the DNA, and the V and J calls and clone size come from that table. This sample comprises about 2.4 million clones, roughly 93% of them detected only once. Of the sample, approximately 0.36% falls within the top ten clones.

The sequence is built from TRBV5-1 and TRBJ2-7, and TRBD2 may be the D gene, going by 7 matching bases. The sequenced sample was naive CD4+ T cells from PBMCs. The cell subset or site label for this specimen denotes: CD45RA+ positively selected. The source of this sequence is a man aged 18 to 30 in good health. Some clones in this sample may be carry-over from other donors' samples. CDR3 sequence: CASSRGGLGGEQYF. In nucleotides, the sequence is TGCGCCAGCAGCCGAGGAGGACTAGGGGGCGAGCAGTACTTC. The full variable domain, with segments outside the CDR3 supplied by the reference TRBV5-1 and TRBJ2-7 proteins, appears as KAGVTQTPRYLIKTRGQQVTLSCSPISGHRSVSWYQQTPGQGLQFLFEYFSETQRNKGNFPGRFSGRQFSNSRSEMNVSTLELGDSALYLCASSRGGLGGEQYFGPGTRLTVT.